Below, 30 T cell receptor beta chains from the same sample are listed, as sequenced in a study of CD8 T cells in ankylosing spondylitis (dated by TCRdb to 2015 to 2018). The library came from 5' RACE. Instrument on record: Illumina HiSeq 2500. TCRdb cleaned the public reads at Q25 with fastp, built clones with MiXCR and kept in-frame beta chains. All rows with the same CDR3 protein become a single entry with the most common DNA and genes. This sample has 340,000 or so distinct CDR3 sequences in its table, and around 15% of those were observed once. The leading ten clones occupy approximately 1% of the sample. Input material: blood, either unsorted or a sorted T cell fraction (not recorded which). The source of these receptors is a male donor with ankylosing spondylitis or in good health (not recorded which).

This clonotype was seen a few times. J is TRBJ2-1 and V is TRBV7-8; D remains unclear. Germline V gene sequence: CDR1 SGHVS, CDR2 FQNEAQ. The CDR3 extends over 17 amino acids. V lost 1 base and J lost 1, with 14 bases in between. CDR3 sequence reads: CASSLGRPPRSYNEQFF. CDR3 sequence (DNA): TGTGCCAGCAGCTTAGGGAGACCCCCGCGATCCTACAATGAGCAGTTCTTC.

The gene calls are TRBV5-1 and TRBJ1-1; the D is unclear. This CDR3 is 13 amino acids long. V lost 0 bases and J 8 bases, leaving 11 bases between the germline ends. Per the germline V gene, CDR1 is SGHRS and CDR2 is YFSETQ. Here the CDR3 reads CASSLAVGGEAFF. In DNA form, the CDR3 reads TGCGCCAGCAGCTTGGCAGTGGGTGGAGAAGCTTTCTTT.

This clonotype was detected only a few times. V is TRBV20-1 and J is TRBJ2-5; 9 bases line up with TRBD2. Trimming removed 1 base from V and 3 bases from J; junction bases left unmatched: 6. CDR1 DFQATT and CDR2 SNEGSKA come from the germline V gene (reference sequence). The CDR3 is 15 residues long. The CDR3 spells CSARGLSGSEETQYF. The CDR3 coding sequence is TGCAGTGCTAGAGGGCTTAGCGGGAGTGAAGAGACCCAGTACTTC.

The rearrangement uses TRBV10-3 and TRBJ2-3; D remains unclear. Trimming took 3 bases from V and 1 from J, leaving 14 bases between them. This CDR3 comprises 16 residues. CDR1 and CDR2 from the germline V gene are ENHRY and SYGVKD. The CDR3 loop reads CAISDKATGGTDTQYF. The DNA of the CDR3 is TGTGCCATCAGTGACAAGGCTACTGGCGGCACAGATACGCAGTATTTT.

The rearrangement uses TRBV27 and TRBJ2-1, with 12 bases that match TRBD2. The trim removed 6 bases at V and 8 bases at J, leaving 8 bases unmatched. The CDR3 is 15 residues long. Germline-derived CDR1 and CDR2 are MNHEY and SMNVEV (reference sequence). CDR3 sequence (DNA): TGTGCCAGCAGCCAATGGACTAGCGGGATATATGAGCAGTTCTTC. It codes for CASSQWTSGIYEQFF.

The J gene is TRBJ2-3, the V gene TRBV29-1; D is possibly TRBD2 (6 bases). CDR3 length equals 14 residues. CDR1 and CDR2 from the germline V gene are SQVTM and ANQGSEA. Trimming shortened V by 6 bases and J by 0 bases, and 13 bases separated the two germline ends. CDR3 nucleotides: TGCAGCGTCGGAAGCGGGTACAGCACAGATACGCAGTATTTT. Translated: CSVGSGYSTDTQYF.

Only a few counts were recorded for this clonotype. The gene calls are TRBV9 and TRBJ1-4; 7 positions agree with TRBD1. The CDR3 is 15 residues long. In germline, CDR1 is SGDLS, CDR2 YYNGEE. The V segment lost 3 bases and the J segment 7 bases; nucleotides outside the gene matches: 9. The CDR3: CASSGRGLGAEKLFF. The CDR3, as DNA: TGTGCCAGCAGCGGAAGGGGGCTAGGGGCTGAAAAACTGTTTTTT.

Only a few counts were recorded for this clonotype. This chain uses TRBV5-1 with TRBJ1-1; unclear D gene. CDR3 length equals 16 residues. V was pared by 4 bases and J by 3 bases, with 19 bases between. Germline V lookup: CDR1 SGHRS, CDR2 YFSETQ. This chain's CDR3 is CASSRVNSLGDTEAFF. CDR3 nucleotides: TGCGCCAGCAGCCGAGTAAACAGCTTGGGTGACACTGAAGCTTTCTTT.

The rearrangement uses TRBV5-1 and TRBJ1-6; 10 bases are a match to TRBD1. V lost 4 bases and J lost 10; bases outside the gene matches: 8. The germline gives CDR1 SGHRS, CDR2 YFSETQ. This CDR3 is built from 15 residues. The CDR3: CASSQGTGDGSPLHF. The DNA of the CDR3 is TGCGCCAGCAGCCAGGGGACAGGGGATGGATCACCCCTCCACTTT.

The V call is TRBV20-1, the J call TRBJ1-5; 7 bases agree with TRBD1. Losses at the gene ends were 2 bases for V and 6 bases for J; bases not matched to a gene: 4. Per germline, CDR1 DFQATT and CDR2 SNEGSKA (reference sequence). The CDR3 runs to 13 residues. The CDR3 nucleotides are TGCAGTGCTAGACAGGGGGTAGGTCAGCCCCAGCATTTT. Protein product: CSARQGVGQPQHF.

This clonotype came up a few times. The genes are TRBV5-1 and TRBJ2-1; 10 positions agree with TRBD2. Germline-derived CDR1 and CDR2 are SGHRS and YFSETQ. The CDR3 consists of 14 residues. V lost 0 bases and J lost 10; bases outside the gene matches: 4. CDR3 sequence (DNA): TGCGCCAGCAGCTTGGCGGGGACTAGCGCCGAGCAGTTCTTC. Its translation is CASSLAGTSAEQFF.

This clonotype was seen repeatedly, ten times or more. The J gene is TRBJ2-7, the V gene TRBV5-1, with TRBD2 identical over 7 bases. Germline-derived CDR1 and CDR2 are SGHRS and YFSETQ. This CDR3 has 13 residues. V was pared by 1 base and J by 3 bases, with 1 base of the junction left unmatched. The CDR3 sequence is CASSLREDYEQYF. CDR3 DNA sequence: TGCGCCAGCAGCTTGCGGGAGGACTACGAGCAGTACTTC.

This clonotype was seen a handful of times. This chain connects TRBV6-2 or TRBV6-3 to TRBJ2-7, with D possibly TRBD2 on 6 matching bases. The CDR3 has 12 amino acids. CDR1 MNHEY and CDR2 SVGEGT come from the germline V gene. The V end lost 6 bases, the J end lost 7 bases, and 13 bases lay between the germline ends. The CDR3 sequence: CASSTGLWEQYF. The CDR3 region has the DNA TGTGCCAGCAGCACGGGACTGTGGGAGCAGTACTTC.

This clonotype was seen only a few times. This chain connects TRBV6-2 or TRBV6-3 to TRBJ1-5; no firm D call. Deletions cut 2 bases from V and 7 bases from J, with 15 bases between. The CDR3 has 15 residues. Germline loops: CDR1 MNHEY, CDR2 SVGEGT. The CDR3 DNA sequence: TGTGCCAGCAGTTACATCGAGCTTGGGAAACAGCCCCAGCATTTT. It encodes CASSYIELGKQPQHF.

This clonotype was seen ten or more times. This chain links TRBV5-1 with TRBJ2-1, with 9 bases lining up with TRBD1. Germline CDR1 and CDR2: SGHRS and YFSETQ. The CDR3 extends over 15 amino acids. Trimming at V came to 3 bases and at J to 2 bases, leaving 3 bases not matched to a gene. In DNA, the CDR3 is TGCGCCAGCAGCTCCAGACAGGGGGCCTACAATGAGCAGTTCTTC. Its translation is CASSSRQGAYNEQFF.

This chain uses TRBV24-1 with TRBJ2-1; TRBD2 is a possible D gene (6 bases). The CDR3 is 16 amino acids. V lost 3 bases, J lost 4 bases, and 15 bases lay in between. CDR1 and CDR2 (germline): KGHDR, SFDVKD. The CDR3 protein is CATSDADPGTYNEQFF. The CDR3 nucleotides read TGTGCCACCAGTGATGCCGATCCCGGGACTTACAATGAGCAGTTCTTC.

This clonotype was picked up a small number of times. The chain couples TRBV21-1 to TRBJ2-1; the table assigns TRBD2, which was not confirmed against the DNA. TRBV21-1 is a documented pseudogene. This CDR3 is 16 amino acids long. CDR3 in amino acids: CASSKVIAGDYNEQFF. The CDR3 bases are TGTGCCAGCAGCAAGGTAATAGCGGGAGATTACAATGAGCAGTTCTTC.

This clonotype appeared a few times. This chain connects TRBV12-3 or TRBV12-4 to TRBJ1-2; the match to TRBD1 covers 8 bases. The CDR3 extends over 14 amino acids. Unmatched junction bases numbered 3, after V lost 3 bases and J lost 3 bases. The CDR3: CASSLYRGDYGYTF. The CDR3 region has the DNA TGTGCCAGCAGTTTGTACAGGGGGGACTATGGCTACACCTTC.

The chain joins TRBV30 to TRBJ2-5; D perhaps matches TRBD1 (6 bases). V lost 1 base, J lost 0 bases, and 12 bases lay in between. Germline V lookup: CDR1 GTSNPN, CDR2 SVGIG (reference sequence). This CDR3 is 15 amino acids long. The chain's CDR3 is CAWSGQVSYQETQYF. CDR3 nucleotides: TGTGCCTGGAGTGGACAGGTTTCGTACCAAGAGACCCAGTACTTC. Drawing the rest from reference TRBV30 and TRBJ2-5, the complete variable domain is SQTIHQWPATLVQPVGSPLSLECTVEGTSNPNLYWYRQAAGRGLQLLFYSVGIGQISSEVPQNLSASRPQDRQFILSSKKLLLSDSGFYLCAWSGQVSYQETQYFGPGTRLLVL.

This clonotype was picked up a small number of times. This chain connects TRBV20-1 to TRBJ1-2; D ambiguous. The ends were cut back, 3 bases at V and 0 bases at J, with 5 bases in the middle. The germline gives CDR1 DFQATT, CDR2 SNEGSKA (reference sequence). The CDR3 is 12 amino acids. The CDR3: CSARESNYGYTF. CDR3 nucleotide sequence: TGCAGTGCTAGGGAATCTAACTATGGCTACACCTTC.

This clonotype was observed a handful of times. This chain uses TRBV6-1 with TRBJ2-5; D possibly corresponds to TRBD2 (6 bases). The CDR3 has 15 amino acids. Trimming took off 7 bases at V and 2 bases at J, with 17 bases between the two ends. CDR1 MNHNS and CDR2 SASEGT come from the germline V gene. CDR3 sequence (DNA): TGTGCCAGCACCTCGAATCAGGGACTTCAAGAGACCCAGTACTTC. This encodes CASTSNQGLQETQYF.

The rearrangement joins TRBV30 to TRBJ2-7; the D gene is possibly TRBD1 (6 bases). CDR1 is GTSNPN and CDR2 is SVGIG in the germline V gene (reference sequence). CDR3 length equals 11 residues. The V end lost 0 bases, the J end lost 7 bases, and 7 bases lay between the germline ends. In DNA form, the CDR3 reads TGTGCCTGGAGTGTTAGGGGGGAGCAGTACTTC. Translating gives CAWSVRGEQYF.

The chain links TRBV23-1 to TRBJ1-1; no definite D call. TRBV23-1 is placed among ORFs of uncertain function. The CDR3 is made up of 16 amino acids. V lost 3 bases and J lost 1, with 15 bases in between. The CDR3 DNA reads TGCGCCAGCAGTCACCCCGGGCCCCCGGAGAACACTGAAGCTTTCTTT. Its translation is CASSHPGPPENTEAFF.

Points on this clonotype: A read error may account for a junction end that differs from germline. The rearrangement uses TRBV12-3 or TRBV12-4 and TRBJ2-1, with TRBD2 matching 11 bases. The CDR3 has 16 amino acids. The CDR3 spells CASRLAGGPWGTEQFF. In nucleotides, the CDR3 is TGTGCCAGCAGATTAGCGGGAGGGCCCTGGGGAACTGAGCAGTTCTTC.

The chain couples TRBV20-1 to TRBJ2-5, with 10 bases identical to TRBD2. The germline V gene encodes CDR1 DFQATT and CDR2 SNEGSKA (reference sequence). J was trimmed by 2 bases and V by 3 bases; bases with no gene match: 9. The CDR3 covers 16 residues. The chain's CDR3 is CSASLSLAGVQETQYF. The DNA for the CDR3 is TGCAGTGCTAGCCTTAGTCTAGCGGGGGTTCAAGAGACCCAGTACTTC.

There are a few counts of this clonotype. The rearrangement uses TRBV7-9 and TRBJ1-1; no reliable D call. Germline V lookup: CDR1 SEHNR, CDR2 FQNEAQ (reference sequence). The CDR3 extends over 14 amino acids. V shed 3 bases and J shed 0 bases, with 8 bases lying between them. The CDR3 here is CASSFQALNTEAFF. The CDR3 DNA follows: TGTGCCAGCAGCTTTCAAGCCCTGAACACTGAAGCTTTCTTT.

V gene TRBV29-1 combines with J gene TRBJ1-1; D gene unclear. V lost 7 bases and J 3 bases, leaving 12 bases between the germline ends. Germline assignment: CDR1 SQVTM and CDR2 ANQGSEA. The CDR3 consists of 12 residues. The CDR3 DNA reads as TGCAGCGCGTCAGACGAGTACACTGAAGCTTTCTTT. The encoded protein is CSASDEYTEAFF.

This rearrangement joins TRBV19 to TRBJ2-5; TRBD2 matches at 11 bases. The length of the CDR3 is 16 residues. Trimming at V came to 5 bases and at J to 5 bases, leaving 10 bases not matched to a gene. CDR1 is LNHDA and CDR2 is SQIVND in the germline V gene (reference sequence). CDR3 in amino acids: CASSRRLAGLRETQYF. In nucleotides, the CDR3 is TGTGCCAGTAGTCGGAGACTAGCGGGGTTGAGGGAGACCCAGTACTTC. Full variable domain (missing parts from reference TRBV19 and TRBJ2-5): DGGITQSPKYLFRKEGQNVTLSCEQNLNHDAMYWYRQDPGQGLRLIYYSQIVNDFQKGDIAEGYSVSREKKESFPLTVTSAQKNPTAFYLCASSRRLAGLRETQYFGPGTRLLVL.

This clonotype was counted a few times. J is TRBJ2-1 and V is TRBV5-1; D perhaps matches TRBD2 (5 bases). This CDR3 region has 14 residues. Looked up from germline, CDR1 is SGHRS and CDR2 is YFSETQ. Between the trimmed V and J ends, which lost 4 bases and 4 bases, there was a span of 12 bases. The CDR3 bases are TGCGCCAGCAGCCTAGGGAGCGGTTACAATGAGCAGTTCTTC. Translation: CASSLGSGYNEQFF.

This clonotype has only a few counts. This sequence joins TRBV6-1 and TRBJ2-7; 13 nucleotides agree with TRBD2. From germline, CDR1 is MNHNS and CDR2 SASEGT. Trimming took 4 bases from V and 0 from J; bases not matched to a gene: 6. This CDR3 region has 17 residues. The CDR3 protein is CASSAGLAGAGSYEQYF. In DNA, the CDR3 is TGTGCCAGCAGTGCCGGACTAGCGGGAGCAGGCTCCTACGAGCAGTACTTC.